Sequencing of this TCR beta chain was carried out in a study of a mutant IDH1 vaccine in newly diagnosed glioma. Study overall: Most had both radiotherapy and temozolomide beforehand; others had only one. General study results and limits: Pseudoprogression appeared unlinked to shifts in leading peripheral T cell clonotypes.

About this clone: The antigen is not known.

Data came from immunoSEQ multiplex PCR; TCRdb stores just in-frame clones and leaves some out. The sample has about 25,000 clones; 60% to 80% are singletons. Trimming left V 3 bases short and J 15 bases short, with 21 bases between. This CDR3 spans 14 amino acids. Germline CDR1 is MGHDK and CDR2 is SYGVNS. The time point denotes: week 11, during vaccination. Each dose delivered 300 ug of mutant IDH1 20-mer peptide subcutaneously with imiquimod. New IDH1-mutant, ATRX-lost WHO grade 3 or 4 astrocytomas occurred in donors. V and J are TRBV25-1 and TRBJ2-1, with D uncertain. The sample was PBMCs, taken from a glioma patient whose treatment included an IDH1 peptide vaccine. This sequence was found in a woman aged 18-35 years with glioma. The CDR3 loop reads CASSDSANRRVLFF. CDR3 coding DNA: TGTGCCAGCAGTGATTCCGCGAATCGACGGGTCCTGTTCTTC.